This T cell receptor beta chain was profiled in a study of T cells after yellow fever vaccination (dated by TCRdb to 2018 to 2020). Concerning the study at large: Libraries from fractions with low cell numbers were prepared with the SMART-Seq v4 Ultra Low Input RNA kit. Bulk TCR alpha and beta repertoires were sequenced longitudinally to track T-cell clones before and after primary and booster YFV17D yellow fever vaccination. Two healthy male donors, one aged 18 to 29 and one aged 30 to 39 years, were included in the cohort. Blood was drawn at multiple timepoints before and after primary and secondary immunization, with bulk PBMC replicates and cell subsets isolated.

Study-level results and caveats: Because the study included only a couple of donors, the extent to which the findings can be generalized is limited. A small share of clonotypes was detected in both CD4 and CD8 compartments, with the overlap likely arising from convergent recombination. FACS-sorted repertoires could contain abundant contaminating clonotypes from the bulk population, so computational filtering was required. The secondary T-cell response was found to be weaker but faster than the primary response, with a peak reached on day 5 rather than on day 15. After the booster, most clones that had expanded after primary vaccination were detected again (around 96% of CD4 and more than 85% of CD8), suggesting broad maintenance of memory.

TCR cDNA was made using 5'RACE template switching, a step that added a universal primer site and unique molecular identifiers. cDNA synthesis was primed from both the TCR alpha and TCR beta constant segments. Two PCR steps were used to amplify libraries, with sample barcodes and sequencing adapters being added in the second step. Sequencing of libraries was done on Illumina HiSeq 2500 (2x100 bp) or NovaSeq (2x150 bp). As for the original processing: Reads were demultiplexed and collapsed into UMI consensus sequences with MIGEC, and V(D)J alignment was performed with MiXCR. Clonotypes responding to the vaccine were identified with edgeR on replicate PBMC samples, with the criteria of FDR below 0.01 and a log2 fold change above 5 up to day 15. CD4 or CD8 identity was assigned to each bulk clonotype according to whether the clonotype was present at higher abundance in the sequenced CD4 repertoire or the sequenced CD8 repertoire. TCRdb cleaned the public reads at Q25 with fastp, built clones with MiXCR and kept in-frame beta chains. For every CDR3 protein sequence, its rows merge into one entry that carries the most common genes and DNA. None of the V and J calls come from the authors' own analysis; TCRdb made them. The sample table lists roughly 49,000 distinct CDR3 sequences, approximately 7% of them with a count of one. Of the sample, roughly 27% falls within the top ten clones.

The treatment or condition label, read with the paper, signifies: live attenuated yellow fever vaccine strain. PBMCs were isolated from peripheral blood using a standard Ficoll-Paque protocol. Dynabeads CD4 and CD8 positive selection kits were used to isolate CD4 and CD8 T-cell fractions. TriZol was used to extract RNA from bulk PBMCs, CD4 and CD8 fractions, and dextramer-positive and dextramer-negative fractions. Looking up the germline V gene yields CDR1 MNHEY and CDR2 SVGAGI. The CDR3, from cysteine to phenylalanine, totals 13 residues. Here the CDR3 DNA is all that survives: 39 bases in frame from base 1. Relative to germline, V is 6 bases shorter and J is 0 bases shorter, with 8 bases between their ends. There are many counts of this clonotype. Its specific antigen is unknown. No qualities accompany the bases; no much larger clone lies one base away.

This clonotype originated in a young man who received the YFV17D yellow fever vaccine. The sequence joins TRBV6-5 to TRBJ1-1; too little of a D gene remains to name it. The sequenced sample was CD8+ T cells sorted from PBMCs, obtained roughly 14 days after the first yellow fever vaccination. The DNA sequence is given as TGTGCCAGCAGCGGACGGATGAACACTGAAGCTTTCTTT. It codes for CASSGRMNTEAFF.